The clone carrying this TCR beta chain was recorded at least ten times. Time point given: newly diagnosed GD, antithyroid drugs for less than 3 months. The TCR library was prepared using RNA isolated from PBMCs. The authors diagnosed Graves' disease using American Thyroid Association guidelines. HTBI primers from iRepertoire and Arm-PCR of CDR3 regions yielded the TCR beta libraries. TCRdb passed the multiplex PCR reads through MiXCR, listing each CDR3 protein once. The sample shows roughly 420,000 distinct CDR3 sequences, about a sixth of them seen only once. The entry originates in a study of regulatory T cells in long-lasting Graves disease. This same sample was also part of a study on T cells in Graves' hyperthyroidism and ophthalmopathy.

Specimen: peripheral blood mononuclear cells (PBMCs), collected at new diagnosis, from a patient treated with antithyroid drugs. The source is a woman under 30 with Graves disease.

The CDR3 here is CASSLGTSPYNEQFF. The CDR3 DNA reads as TGTGCCAGCAGTTTGGGGACTAGCCCTTACAATGAGCAGTTCTTC. V gene TRBV12-3 or TRBV12-4 combines with J gene TRBJ2-1, with 9 bases identical to TRBD2. After removal of 3 bases from V and 4 bases from J, the junction contained 4 bases not matched to a gene. The CDR3 spans 15 residues.